This is a list of T cell receptor beta chains from one sample in a study of blood T cell repertoires in COVID-19. Sequencing was performed with immunoSEQ multiplex PCR; in TCRdb, only in-frame clones are kept and a portion is missing. The repertoire holds some 220,000 clones, with 80% to 90% as singletons. The sequenced sample was PBMCs or T cells enriched from blood (not recorded which). These receptors all come from a woman aged 18-29 years in a cohort exposed to, infected with or recovered from COVID-19 (not recorded which). The CDR3 runs from the conserved cysteine through the conserved F or W. A D gene is named only where the DNA matches it firmly. The size of a clone is reported for some rows only, either as once, few or many, or as a class for expanded clones.

d_gene	j_gene	abundance	v_gene	CDR3nt	CDR3aa
.	TRBJ1-1	once	TRBV5-6	TGTGCCAGCAGCTTGGTACCGGGGGAAGCTTTCTTT	CASSLVPGEAFF
.	TRBJ1-4	few	TRBV27	TGTGCCAGCGCCTCGGCGGGAGCTAATGAAAAACTGTTTTTT	CASASAGANEKLFF
TRBD1	TRBJ2-7	.	TRBV2	TGTGCCAGCAGTCTCGACAGGGGGGTTTCCTACGAGCAGTACTTC	CASSLDRGVSYEQYF
.	TRBJ2-5	once	TRBV5-1	TGCGCCAGCAGCCGTACACAAGAGACCCAGTACTTC	CASSRTQETQYF
.	TRBJ1-2	few	TRBV29-1	TGCAGCGTTCACAAACAGGGCGACGGCTACACCTTC	CSVHKQGDGYTF
.	TRBJ1-5	.	TRBV7-2	TGTGCCAGCAGCTATTACGGACAGAGTGTACGGCAGCCCCAGCATTTT	CASSYYGQSVRQPQHF
.	TRBJ1-1	.	TRBV5-1	TGCGCCAGCAGCCCCCTCGGGGGGAACACTGAAGCTTTCTTT	CASSPLGGNTEAFF
.	TRBJ1-5	.	TRBV9	TGTGCCAGCAGCGTAGGGGCAGATTATAGCAATCAGCCCCAGCATTTT	CASSVGADYSNQPQHF
TRBD1	TRBJ1-2	.	TRBV7-9	TGTGTCGCAGGGGGCCATGGCTACACCTTC	CVAGGHGYTF
TRBD1	TRBJ1-3	.	TRBV5-1	TGCGCCAGCAGCTTACCAACAGGGGCCGGAAACACCATATATTTT	CASSLPTGAGNTIYF
.	TRBJ2-3	.	TRBV3-1/TRBV3-2	TGTGCCAGCAGCCTAGGGGGATCTGGGACGCATACGCAGTATTTT	CASSLGGSGTHTQYF